Below are 4 T cell receptor beta chains sequenced from a single sample in a study of metastatic and nonmetastatic thyroid tumors (dated by TCRdb to 2018 to 2021). To prepare the library, PCR was applied. Sequencing instrument: Illumina HiSeq 4000. In TCRdb, the public reads were trimmed at Q25 with fastp and aligned with MiXCR, with productive beta chains retained. The sample records some 19,000 clones, around 21% of which are singletons. The biggest ten clones account for 27% of the sample. None of the patients had been given any treatment before thyroid surgery. The sequenced sample consisted of blood. These TCRs come from a female donor with papillary thyroid cancer or a benign thyroid nodule (not recorded which). Some clones in this sample may be carry-over from other donors' samples.

Ten or more counts support this clone. Other DNA sequences from this sample encode an identical CDR3 as well. This chain links TRBV6-1 with TRBJ1-1, with unresolved D. Germline V gene data show CDR1 as MNHNS and CDR2 as SASEGT. The V gene lost 5 bases and the J gene lost 3 bases, with 10 bases spanning the gap. The CDR3 has 13 residues. The CDR3 sequence is CASSFDRDTEAFF. The DNA for the CDR3 is TGTGCCAGCAGTTTCGATAGGGACACTGAAGCTTTCTTT.

The chain joins TRBV6-1 to TRBJ1-5; D gene uncertain. Trimming stripped 1 base from V and 5 bases from J, with 12 bases between. CDR1 MNHNS and CDR2 SASEGT come from the germline V gene. CDR3 length: 15 amino acids. The CDR3: CASSEEDGLYQPQHF. CDR3 nucleotide sequence: TGTGCCAGCAGTGAAGAGGACGGACTATATCAGCCCCAGCATTTT.

This CDR3 is CSATGTASILNYGYTF. The CDR3, as DNA: TGCAGTGCCACCGGGACTGCAAGCATTTTAAACTATGGCTACACCTTC. The J gene is TRBJ1-2, the V gene TRBV20-1, with D perhaps TRBD1 (5 bases). The CDR3 is 16 residues long. The V end lost 6 bases, the J end lost 2 bases, and 22 bases lay between the germline ends. CDR1 and CDR2 from the germline V gene are DFQATT and SNEGSKA (reference sequence).

This clone was detected ten times or more. V usage is TRBV7-2 and J usage is TRBJ2-5; unclear D gene. This CDR3 spans 13 amino acids. With 3 bases removed from V and 2 bases from J, the gap between germline ends came to 7 bases. From germline, CDR1 is SGHTA and CDR2 FQGNSA. The CDR3 loop reads CASSLYRQETQYF. In DNA form, the CDR3 reads TGTGCCAGCAGCTTGTACAGACAAGAGACCCAGTACTTC.